The 20 T cell receptor beta chains below all came from one sample that was sequenced in a study of response to subunit inactivated influenza vaccine (dated by TCRdb to about 2018). The library was prepared using RT-PCR. Sequenced on an Illumina HiSeq 2500. The raw public reads went through TCRdb reprocessing: fastp at Q25, MiXCR clone calling, in-frame beta chains kept. Under each unique CDR3 protein, matching rows form one entry showing the most common genes and DNA. In all, the sample holds 500,000 to 550,000 distinct CDR3 sequences, and roughly 7.9% of those were seen once. The top ten constitute over 10% of the sample. The sample in question was PBMCs from blood, obtained approximately 25 months after vaccination. All receptors derive from a man aged 50-75 years who received an inactivated influenza vaccine. Donor details come from another sample of the same person, matched by shared clones.

A few counts support this clonotype. V and J are TRBV28 and TRBJ2-3; no firm D call. V was cut by 3 bases and J by 0 bases, with 16 bases left in between. Per the germline V gene, CDR1 is MDHEN and CDR2 is SYDVKM. CDR3 size: 17 residues. The CDR3, as DNA: TGTGCCAGCAGTTTCCAAATTGTCGGGCCAAGCACAGATACGCAGTATTTT. This sequence encodes CASSFQIVGPSTDTQYF.

In this sample, this clonotype turned up many times. This chain joins TRBV20-1 and TRBJ2-3; 10 bases map to TRBD2. Germline V gene sequence: CDR1 DFQATT, CDR2 SNEGSKA (reference sequence). Germline trimming cut 0 bases from V and 9 bases from J; bases unmatched to any gene: 9. There are 15 residues in the CDR3. The CDR3 here is CSARDSASGGLTQYF. The DNA for the CDR3 is TGCAGTGCTAGAGATTCGGCTAGCGGGGGTTTAACGCAGTATTTT.

This clonotype has only a few counts. This sequence joins TRBV11-2 and TRBJ1-2, with TRBD1 as a possible D gene (6 bases). The CDR3 runs 14 residues. Deletions cut 0 bases from V and 8 bases from J, with 13 bases between. Germline V gene sequence: CDR1 SGHAT, CDR2 FQNNGV. Written as DNA, the CDR3 is TGTGCCAGCAGCTTAGAGGACAGCCTAGGGGGCTACACCTTC. Its protein product is CASSLEDSLGGYTF. Full variable domain (rest looked up from reference TRBV11-2 and TRBJ1-2): EAGVAQSPRYKIIEKRQSVAFWCNPISGHATLYWYQQILGQGPKLLIQFQNNGVVDDSQLPKDRFSAERLKGVDSTLKIQPAKLEDSAVYLCASSLEDSLGGYTFGSGTRLTVV.

This clonotype was observed a handful of times. J is TRBJ2-1 and V is TRBV20-1; D could derive from TRBD1 or TRBD2 (5 bases each). The V gene's germline CDR1 is DFQATT and CDR2 SNEGSKA (reference sequence). V shed 0 bases and J shed 6 bases, with 12 bases lying between them. CDR3 size: 14 residues. CDR3 coding DNA: TGCAGTGCTAGAGATCCGAGGGGAACCAATGAGCAGTTCTTC. This gives the protein CSARDPRGTNEQFF.

This rearrangement joins TRBV20-1 to TRBJ1-2; D is unclear. V was pared by 2 bases and J by 1 base, with 11 bases between. This CDR3 region has 14 residues. Germline loops: CDR1 DFQATT, CDR2 SNEGSKA (reference sequence). CDR3 region: CSARSQTVNYGYTF. The CDR3 DNA is TGCAGTGCTAGAAGCCAGACGGTTAACTATGGCTACACCTTC.

This clonotype has at least ten counts. V and J are TRBV20-1 and TRBJ2-3; 9 bases are shared with TRBD2. Unmatched junction bases numbered 14, after V lost 6 bases and J lost 4 bases. The CDR3 has 16 amino acids. The germline V gene has CDR1 DFQATT and CDR2 SNEGSKA (reference sequence). For the CDR3, the DNA is TGCAGTGCCAAGGACTGGGCTAGCGGGAAGGCAGATACGCAGTATTTT. Residues: CSAKDWASGKADTQYF.

At least ten counts were recorded for this clonotype. This chain uses TRBV20-1 with TRBJ1-1; D not resolved. CDR3 length: 12 residues. Per germline, CDR1 DFQATT and CDR2 SNEGSKA (reference sequence). V was shortened by 4 bases and J by 4 bases, with 10 bases between the two germline ends. This CDR3 reads CSAKRRSTEAFF. In DNA form, the CDR3 reads TGCAGTGCTAAGAGACGGAGCACTGAAGCTTTCTTT.

The V call is TRBV6-5, the J call TRBJ2-3; 8 bases map to TRBD1. Per germline, CDR1 MNHEY and CDR2 SVGAGI. V shed 2 bases and J 4 bases; nucleotides not matched to a gene: 14. The CDR3 is 18 amino acids. This CDR3 is CASSYPTDRGDISDTQYF. The DNA of the CDR3 is TGTGCCAGCAGTTACCCTACCGACAGGGGCGATATCTCAGATACGCAGTATTTT.

This clonotype showed up just a few times. This sequence joins TRBV12-3 or TRBV12-4 and TRBJ1-3; D is perhaps TRBD1 (5 bases). V lost 7 bases and J 3 bases, leaving 16 bases between the germline ends. This CDR3 region has 15 residues. The CDR3 sequence is CASTGGGNLGNTIYF. The CDR3 coding sequence is TGTGCCAGCACTGGGGGAGGGAACCTTGGAAACACCATATATTTT.

This chain connects TRBV6-1 to TRBJ2-7; the D gene is possibly TRBD1 (6 bases). This CDR3 has 14 residues. V lost 6 bases and J lost 3, with 15 bases in between. Per the germline V gene, CDR1 is MNHNS and CDR2 is SASEGT. CDR3 loop: CASSPRDTYYEQYF. The CDR3 region has the DNA TGTGCCAGCAGCCCCCGGGACACCTACTACGAGCAGTACTTC.

This clonotype was seen at least ten times. This chain links TRBV15 with TRBJ1-5, with unresolved D. Looked up from germline, CDR1 is LNHNV and CDR2 is YYDKDF (reference sequence). The CDR3 length is 12 residues. Trimming took 0 bases from V and 4 from J, leaving 1 base between them. CDR3 nucleotides: TGTGCCACCAGCAGAGAGAATCAGCCCCAGCATTTT. Amino acids: CATSRENQPQHF. Full variable domain (rest looked up from reference TRBV15 and TRBJ1-5): DAMVIQNPRYQVTQFGKPVTLSCSQTLNHNVMYWYQQKSSQAPKLLFHYYDKDFNNEADTPDNFQSRRPNTSFCFLDIRSPGLGDTAMYLCATSRENQPQHFGDGTRLSIL.

This clonotype was detected a few times. The chain recombines TRBV28 with TRBJ2-1, with TRBD1 matching 10 bases. Germline assignment: CDR1 MDHEN and CDR2 SYDVKM. This CDR3 is built from 15 residues. V gave up 6 bases and J gave up 2 bases; unmatched junction bases: 4. The CDR3 reads CASRGGTGAYNEQFF. CDR3 in DNA: TGTGCCAGCAGAGGGGGGACAGGGGCCTACAATGAGCAGTTCTTC.

A few counts support this clonotype. The DNA of the CDR3 is TGTGCCAGCAGCCCCGGGCAGGGGGCGATCGGGGAGCTGTTTTTT. Protein: CASSPGQGAIGELFF. The gene calls are TRBV7-2 and TRBJ2-2, with 8 bases lining up with TRBD1. The CDR3 has 15 amino acids. The trim removed 5 bases at V and 7 bases at J, leaving 9 bases unmatched. The germline gives CDR1 SGHTA, CDR2 FQGNSA.

The V gene is TRBV7-2, the J gene TRBJ2-5; 7 nucleotides line up with TRBD1. Trimming took 5 bases from V and 1 from J; bases not matched to a gene: 13. The CDR3 length is 17 residues. The germline gives CDR1 SGHTA, CDR2 FQGNSA. The CDR3 bases are TGTGCCAGCAGCCCTGCCCTCGGACAGGTCCGCCAAGAGACCCAGTACTTC. Residues: CASSPALGQVRQETQYF.

This clonotype was recorded a few times. The rearrangement links TRBV20-1 to TRBJ2-1; 12 bases align to TRBD2. From germline, CDR1 is DFQATT and CDR2 SNEGSKA (reference sequence). V was pared by 4 bases and J by 8 bases, with 9 bases of the junction left unmatched. CDR3 size: 15 residues. CDR3 loop: CSANDLAGGPHEQFF. As DNA, the CDR3 is TGCAGTGCTAACGACCTAGCGGGGGGGCCCCATGAGCAGTTCTTC.

Only a few counts were recorded for this clonotype. The chain employs TRBV6-2 or TRBV6-3 and TRBJ2-7, with D perhaps given as TRBD1 or TRBD2 (5 bases each). The germline V and J ends were trimmed by 1 base and 2 bases, with 15 bases remaining between them. This CDR3 is 16 amino acids long. Looked up from germline, CDR1 is MNHEY and CDR2 is SVGEGT. CDR3 in DNA: TGTGCCAGCAGTTACTGGGACGCAATGCCTCCCTACGAGCAGTACTTC. Encoded protein: CASSYWDAMPPYEQYF.

This clonotype came up a few times. The chain employs TRBV12-3 or TRBV12-4 and TRBJ2-1; a possible D gene is TRBD1 (6 bases). The CDR3 has 14 amino acids. V was trimmed by 5 bases and J by 0 bases, leaving 8 bases between them. The CDR3 reads CASSGTSSYNEQFF. CDR3 coding DNA: TGTGCCAGCAGTGGGACAAGCTCCTACAATGAGCAGTTCTTC.

There are a few counts of this clonotype. The V gene is TRBV7-2, the J gene TRBJ2-1; perhaps TRBD2 as D (6 bases). Germline V gene sequence: CDR1 SGHTA, CDR2 FQGNSA. Between the trimmed V and J ends, which lost 5 bases and 5 bases, there was a span of 10 bases. CDR3 length equals 13 residues. CDR3: CASSPGLHNEQFF. CDR3 sequence (DNA): TGTGCCAGCAGCCCGGGACTCCACAATGAGCAGTTCTTC.

This clonotype was observed many times. J is TRBJ2-1 and V is TRBV24-1; TRBD1 matches at 9 bases. CDR1 KGHDR and CDR2 SFDVKD come from the germline V gene. J gave up 6 bases and V 4 bases, and 3 bases lay outside the gene matches. CDR3 length equals 14 residues. The CDR3: CATSEADRGNEQFF. The CDR3 DNA reads TGTGCCACCAGTGAAGCGGACAGGGGCAATGAGCAGTTCTTC.

V gene TRBV7-2 combines with J gene TRBJ2-1; 11 bases agree with TRBD2. The CDR3 sequence is 17 residues long. V shed 1 base, J shed 6 bases, and the junction held 8 bases outside the gene matches. The germline gives CDR1 SGHTA, CDR2 FQGNSA. The CDR3 DNA is TGTGCCAGCAGCTTAGTAGCCCTAGCGGGAGGTTTCAATGAGCAGTTCTTC. Translating gives CASSLVALAGGFNEQFF.